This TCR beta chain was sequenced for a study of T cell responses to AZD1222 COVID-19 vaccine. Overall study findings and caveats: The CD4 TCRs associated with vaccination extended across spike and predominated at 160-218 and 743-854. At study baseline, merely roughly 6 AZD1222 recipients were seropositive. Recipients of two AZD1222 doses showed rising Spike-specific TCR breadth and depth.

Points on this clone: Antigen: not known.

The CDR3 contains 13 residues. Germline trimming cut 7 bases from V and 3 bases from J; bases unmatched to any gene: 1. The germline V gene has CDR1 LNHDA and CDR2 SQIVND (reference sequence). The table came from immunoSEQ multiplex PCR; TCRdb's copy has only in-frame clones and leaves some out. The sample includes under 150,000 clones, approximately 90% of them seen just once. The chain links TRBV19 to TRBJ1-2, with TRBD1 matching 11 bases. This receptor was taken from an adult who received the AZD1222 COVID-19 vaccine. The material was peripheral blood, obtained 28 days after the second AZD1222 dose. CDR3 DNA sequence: TGTGCCAGTAAGGGACAGGGGGACTATGGCTACACCTTC. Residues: CASKGQGDYGYTF.